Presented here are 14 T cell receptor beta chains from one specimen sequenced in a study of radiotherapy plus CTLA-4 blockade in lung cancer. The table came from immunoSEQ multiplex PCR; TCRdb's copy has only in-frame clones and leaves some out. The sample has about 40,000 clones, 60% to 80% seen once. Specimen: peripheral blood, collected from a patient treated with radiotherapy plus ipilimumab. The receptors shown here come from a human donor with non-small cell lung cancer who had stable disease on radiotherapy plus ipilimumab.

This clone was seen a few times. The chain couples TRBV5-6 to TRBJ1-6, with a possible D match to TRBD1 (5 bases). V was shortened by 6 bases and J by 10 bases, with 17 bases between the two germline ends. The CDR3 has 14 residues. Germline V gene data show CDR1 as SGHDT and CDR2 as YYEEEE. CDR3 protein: CASTYRQGNSPLHF. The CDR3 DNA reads TGTGCCAGCACCTACCGGCAGGGTAACTCACCCCTCCACTTT.

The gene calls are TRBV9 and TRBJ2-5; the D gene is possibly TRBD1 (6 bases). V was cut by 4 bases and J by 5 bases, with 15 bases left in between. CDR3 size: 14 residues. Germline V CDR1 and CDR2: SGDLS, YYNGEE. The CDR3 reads CASSQQGWFETQYF. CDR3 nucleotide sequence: TGTGCCAGCAGCCAACAGGGTTGGTTCGAGACCCAGTACTTC.

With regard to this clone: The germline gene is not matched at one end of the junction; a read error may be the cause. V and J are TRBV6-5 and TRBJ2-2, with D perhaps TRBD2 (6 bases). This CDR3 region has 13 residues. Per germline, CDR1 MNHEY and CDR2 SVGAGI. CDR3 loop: CAAGGVWAGELFF. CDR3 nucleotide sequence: TGCGCGGCCGGAGGGGTATGGGCCGGGGAGCTGTTTTTT.

Here the CDR3 reads CATSRAKTTRNEKLFF. The CDR3 DNA follows: TGTGCCACCAGCAGGGCTAAGACAACTCGGAATGAAAAACTGTTTTTT. The chain links TRBV15 to TRBJ1-4; D gene ambiguous. CDR1 is LNHNV, CDR2 YYDKDF, per germline (reference sequence). Trimming took off 3 bases at V and 5 bases at J, with 16 bases between the two ends. The CDR3 extends over 16 amino acids.

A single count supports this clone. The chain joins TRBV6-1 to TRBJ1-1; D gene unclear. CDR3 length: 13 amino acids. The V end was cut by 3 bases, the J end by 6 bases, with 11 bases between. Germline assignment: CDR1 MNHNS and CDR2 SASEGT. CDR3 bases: TGTGCCAGCAGTGATTGGGCAGGCCCTGAAGCTTTCTTT. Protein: CASSDWAGPEAFF.

The CDR3 loop reads CASSTRGSYNSPLHF. The DNA for the CDR3 is TGTGCCAGCAGCACGCGGGGGTCCTATAATTCACCCCTCCACTTT. This chain links TRBV11-3 with TRBJ1-6; D possibly corresponds to TRBD1 (5 bases). Germline V gives CDR1 SGHNT, CDR2 YENEEA. V was pared by 5 bases and J by 1 base, with 9 bases between. The CDR3 length is 15 residues. Variable domain in full (rest from reference TRBV11-3 and TRBJ1-6): EAGVVQSPRYKIIEKKQPVAFWCNPISGHNTLYWYLQNLGQGPELLIRYENEEAVDDSQLPKDRFSAERLKGVDSTLKIQPAELGDSAVYLCASSTRGSYNSPLHFGNGTRLTVT.

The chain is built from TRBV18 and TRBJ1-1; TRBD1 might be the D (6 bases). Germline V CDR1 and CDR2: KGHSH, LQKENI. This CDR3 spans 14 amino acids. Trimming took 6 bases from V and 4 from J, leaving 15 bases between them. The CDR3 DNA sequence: TGTGCCAGCTCGTCCTCCCAGGGGAGCACTGAAGCTTTCTTT. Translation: CASSSSQGSTEAFF.

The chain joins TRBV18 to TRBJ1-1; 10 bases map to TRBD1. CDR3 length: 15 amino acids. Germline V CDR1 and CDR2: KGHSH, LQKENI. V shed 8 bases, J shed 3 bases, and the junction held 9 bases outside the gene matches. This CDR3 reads CASARDRGLDTEAFF. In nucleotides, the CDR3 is TGTGCCAGCGCCCGGGACAGGGGTTTAGACACTGAAGCTTTCTTT. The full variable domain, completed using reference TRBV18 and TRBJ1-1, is NAGVMQNPRHLVRRRGQEARLRCSPMKGHSHVYWYRQLPEEGLKFMVYLQKENIIDESGMPKERFSAEFPKEGPSILRIQQVVRGDSAAYFCASARDRGLDTEAFFGQGTRLTVV.

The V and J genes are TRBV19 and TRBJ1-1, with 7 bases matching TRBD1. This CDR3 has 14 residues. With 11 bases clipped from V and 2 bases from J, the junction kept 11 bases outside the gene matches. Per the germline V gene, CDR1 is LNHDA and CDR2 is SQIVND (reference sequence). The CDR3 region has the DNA TGTGCCGCGAAACCGACAGGGACCAACACTGAAGCTTTCTTT. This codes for CAAKPTGTNTEAFF.

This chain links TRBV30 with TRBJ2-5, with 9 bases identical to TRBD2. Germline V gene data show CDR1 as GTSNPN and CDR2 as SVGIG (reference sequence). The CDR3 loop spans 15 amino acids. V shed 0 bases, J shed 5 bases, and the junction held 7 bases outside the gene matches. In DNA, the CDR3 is TGTGCCTGGAGTGTACTTGGCGGGGGGGCTGAGACCCAGTACTTC. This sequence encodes CAWSVLGGGAETQYF. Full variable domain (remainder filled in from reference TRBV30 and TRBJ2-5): SQTIHQWPATLVQPVGSPLSLECTVEGTSNPNLYWYRQAAGRGLQLLFYSVGIGQISSEVPQNLSASRPQDRQFILSSKKLLLSDSGFYLCAWSVLGGGAETQYFGPGTRLLVL.

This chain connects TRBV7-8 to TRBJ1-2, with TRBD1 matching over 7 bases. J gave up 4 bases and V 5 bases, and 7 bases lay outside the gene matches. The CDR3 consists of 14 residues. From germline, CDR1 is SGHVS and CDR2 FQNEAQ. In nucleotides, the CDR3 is TGTGCCAGCAGCCCAACGGGACAGTCCTATGGCTACACCTTC. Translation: CASSPTGQSYGYTF.

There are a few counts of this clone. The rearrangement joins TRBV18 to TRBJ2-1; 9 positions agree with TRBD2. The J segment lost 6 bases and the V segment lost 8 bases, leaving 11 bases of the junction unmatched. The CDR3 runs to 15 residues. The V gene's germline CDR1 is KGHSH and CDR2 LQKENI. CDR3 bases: TGTGCCAGCGCCCTGGGGCGGGGGGGCCGCAATGAGCAGTTCTTC. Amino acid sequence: CASALGRGGRNEQFF.

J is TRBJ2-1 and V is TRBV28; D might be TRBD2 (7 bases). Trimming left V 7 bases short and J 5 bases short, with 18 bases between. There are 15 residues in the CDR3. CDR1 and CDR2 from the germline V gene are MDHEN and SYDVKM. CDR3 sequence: CASTLGGGPHNEQFF. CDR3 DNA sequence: TGTGCCAGCACCTTAGGGGGGGGGCCTCACAATGAGCAGTTCTTC.

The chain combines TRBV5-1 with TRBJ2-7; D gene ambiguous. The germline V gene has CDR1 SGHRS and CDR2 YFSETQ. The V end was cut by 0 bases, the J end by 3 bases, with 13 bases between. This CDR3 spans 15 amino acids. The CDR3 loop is CASSLEQPTDYEQYF. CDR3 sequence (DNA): TGCGCCAGCAGCTTGGAACAGCCAACGGACTACGAGCAGTACTTC.